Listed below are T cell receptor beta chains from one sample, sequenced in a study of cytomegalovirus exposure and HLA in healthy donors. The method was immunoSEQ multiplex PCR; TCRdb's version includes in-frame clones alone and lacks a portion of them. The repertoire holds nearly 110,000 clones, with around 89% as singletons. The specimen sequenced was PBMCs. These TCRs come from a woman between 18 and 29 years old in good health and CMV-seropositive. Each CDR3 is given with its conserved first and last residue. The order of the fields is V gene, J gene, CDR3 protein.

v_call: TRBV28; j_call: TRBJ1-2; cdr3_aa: CASSFNRVPYGYTF
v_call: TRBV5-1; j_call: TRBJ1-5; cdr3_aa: CASSFGTDSNQPQHF
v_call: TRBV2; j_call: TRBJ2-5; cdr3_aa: CASSDRHLQETQYF
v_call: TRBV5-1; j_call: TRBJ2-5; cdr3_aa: CASNRPGGPQETQYF
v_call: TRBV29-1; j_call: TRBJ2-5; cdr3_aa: CSVESSSGGLSQETQYF
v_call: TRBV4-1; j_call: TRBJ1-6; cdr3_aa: CASSQAPGVHSPLHF
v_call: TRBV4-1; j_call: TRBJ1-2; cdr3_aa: CASSQYRGDYGYTF
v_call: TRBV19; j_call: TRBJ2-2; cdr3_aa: CASSTRDINTGELFF
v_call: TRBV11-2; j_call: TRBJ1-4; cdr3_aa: CASSLTQGVEKLFF
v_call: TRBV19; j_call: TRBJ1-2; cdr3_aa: CASNFWDREGYTF
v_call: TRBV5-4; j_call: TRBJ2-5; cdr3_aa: CASSTEGQVLETQYF
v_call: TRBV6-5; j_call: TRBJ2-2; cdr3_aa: CASNRGDTGELFF
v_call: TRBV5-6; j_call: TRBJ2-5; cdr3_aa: CASSLRDRGEAQYF
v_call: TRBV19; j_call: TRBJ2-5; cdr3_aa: CASSVGQGEETQYF
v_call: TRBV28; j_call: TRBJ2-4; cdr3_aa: CASSRGQDVIQYF
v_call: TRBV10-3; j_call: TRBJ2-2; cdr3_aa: CAISPTSSRSTGELFF
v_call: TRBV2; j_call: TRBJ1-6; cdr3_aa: CASRRQENSPLHF
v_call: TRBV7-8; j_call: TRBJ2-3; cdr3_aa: CASSLGAGLDITDTQYF
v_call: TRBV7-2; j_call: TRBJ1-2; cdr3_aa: CASSLSRGGGGYTF
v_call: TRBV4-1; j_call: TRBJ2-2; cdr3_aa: CASSHSTGTGELFF
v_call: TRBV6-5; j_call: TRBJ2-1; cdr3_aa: CASSYPGASGEQFF
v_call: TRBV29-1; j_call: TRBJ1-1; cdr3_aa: CSVGLSTGATEAFF